The T cell receptor beta chain described here comes from a study of PD-1 blockade in classical Hodgkin lymphoma. Profiling relied on immunoSEQ multiplex PCR, and the TCRdb table lists in-frame clones only, not all of them. The table shows around 20,000 clones, with 79% occurring only once. All patients relapsed after autologous stem cell transplantation, and brentuximab vedotin exposure varied. Concerning this clone: Its antigen is unknown.

J lost 0 bases, V lost 7 bases, and 22 bases had no gene match. CDR3 length equals 20 residues. Germline CDR1 is ENHRY and CDR2 is SYGVKD. General study points: Those starting nivolumab under 1 year post-ASCT were excluded. Reports described newly diagnosed patients as having lower baseline TCR diversity than healthy donors. Baseline diversity was lower in partial responders and progressors than complete responders.

The chain combines TRBV10-3 with TRBJ2-7; 9 bases agree with TRBD2. This receptor was identified in a human donor with classical Hodgkin lymphoma. The sequencing here drew on peripheral blood mononuclear cells (PBMCs), taken before the second cycle of nivolumab. In nucleotides, the CDR3 is TGTGCCATCAAGGGTACAGGGGAGACTAGCGGAGGTAAGAGCTCCTACGAGCAGTACTTC. Its protein is CAIKGTGETSGGKSSYEQYF.